This T cell receptor (beta chain) was sequenced in a study of Ad26.COV2.S vaccination and SARS-CoV-2 variants. The wider study: Intramuscular Ad26.COV2.S at 5x10^10 or 1x10^11 viral particles. Findings and caveats of the study: Vaccine and placebo groups showed comparable non-spike TCR breadth.

The treatment was: 19 received Ad26.COV2.S at low or high dose, single or two shots; five or six received placebo; per-sample allocation not given. Collection of samples fell on day 63 after the first vaccine or placebo injection. Turning to this clone: As yet, its antigen is unknown.

The protocol was immunoSEQ multiplex PCR, while the TCRdb copy is restricted to in-frame clones and leaves out a portion. The sample has fewer than 800,000 clones, roughly nine tenths seen once. The specimen comprised peripheral blood, sampled in a trial of Ad26.COV2.S vaccine versus placebo. The TCR was taken from a person between 18 and 60 years old who received the Ad26.COV2.S COVID-19 vaccine or a placebo.

Here the CDR3 reads CASSWTGEGSGNTIYF. DNA of the CDR3: TGTGCCAGCAGCTGGACAGGGGAAGGCTCTGGAAACACCATATATTTT. V is TRBV7-9 and J is TRBJ1-3; 9 nucleotides line up with TRBD1. V shed 4 bases and J 0 bases; nucleotides not matched to a gene: 4. The CDR3 runs to 16 residues. Germline CDR1 is SEHNR and CDR2 is FQNEAQ (reference sequence).